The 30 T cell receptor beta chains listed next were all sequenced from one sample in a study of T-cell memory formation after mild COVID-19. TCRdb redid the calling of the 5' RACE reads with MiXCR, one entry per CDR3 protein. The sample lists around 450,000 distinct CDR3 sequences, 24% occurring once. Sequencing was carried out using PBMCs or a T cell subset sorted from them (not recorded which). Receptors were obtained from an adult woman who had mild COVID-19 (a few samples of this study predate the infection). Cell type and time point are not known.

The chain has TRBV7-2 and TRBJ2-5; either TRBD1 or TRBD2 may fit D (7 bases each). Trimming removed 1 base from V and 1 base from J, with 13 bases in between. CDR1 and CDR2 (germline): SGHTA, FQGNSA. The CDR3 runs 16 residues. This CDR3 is CASSLGQGGSQETQYF. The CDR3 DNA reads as TGTGCCAGCAGCTTAGGGCAGGGGGGGTCCCAAGAGACCCAGTACTTC.

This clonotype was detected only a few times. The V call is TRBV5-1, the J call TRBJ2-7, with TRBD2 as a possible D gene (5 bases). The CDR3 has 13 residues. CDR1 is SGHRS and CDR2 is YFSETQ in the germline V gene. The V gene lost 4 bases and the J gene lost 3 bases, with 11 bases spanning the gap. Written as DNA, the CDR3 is TGCGCCAGCAGCATCCAGGAGGACTACGAGCAGTACTTC. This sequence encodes CASSIQEDYEQYF.

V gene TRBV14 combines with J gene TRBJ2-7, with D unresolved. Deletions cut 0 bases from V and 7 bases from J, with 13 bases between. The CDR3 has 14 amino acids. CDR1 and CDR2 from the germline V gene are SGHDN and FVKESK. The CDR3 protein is CASSQDWTLGEQYF. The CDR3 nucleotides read TGTGCCAGCAGCCAAGATTGGACCCTGGGGGAGCAGTACTTC.

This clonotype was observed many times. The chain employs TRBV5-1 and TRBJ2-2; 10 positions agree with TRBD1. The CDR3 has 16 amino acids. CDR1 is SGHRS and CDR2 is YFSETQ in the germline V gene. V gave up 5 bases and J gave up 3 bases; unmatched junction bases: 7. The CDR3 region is CASRPRQGADTGELFF. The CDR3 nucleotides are TGCGCCAGCAGACCCCGACAGGGGGCCGACACCGGGGAGCTGTTTTTT.

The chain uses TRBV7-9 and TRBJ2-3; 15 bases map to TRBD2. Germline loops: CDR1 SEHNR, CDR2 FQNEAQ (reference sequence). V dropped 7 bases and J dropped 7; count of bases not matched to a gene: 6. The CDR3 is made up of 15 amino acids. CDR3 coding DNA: TGTGCCAGCACCTTGGGGACTAGCGGGAGGCATACGCAGTATTTT. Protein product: CASTLGTSGRHTQYF.

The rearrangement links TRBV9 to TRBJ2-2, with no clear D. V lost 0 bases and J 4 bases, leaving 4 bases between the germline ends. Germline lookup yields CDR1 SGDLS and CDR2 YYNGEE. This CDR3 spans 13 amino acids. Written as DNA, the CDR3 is TGTGCCAGCAGCGTAGCTAGCACCGGGGAGCTGTTTTTT. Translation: CASSVASTGELFF.

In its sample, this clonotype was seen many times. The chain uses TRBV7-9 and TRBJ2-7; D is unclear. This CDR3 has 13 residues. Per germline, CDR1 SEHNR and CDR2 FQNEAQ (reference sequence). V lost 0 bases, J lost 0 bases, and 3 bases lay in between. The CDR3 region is CASSLAGSYEQYF. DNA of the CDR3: TGTGCCAGCAGCTTAGCAGGCTCCTACGAGCAGTACTTC.

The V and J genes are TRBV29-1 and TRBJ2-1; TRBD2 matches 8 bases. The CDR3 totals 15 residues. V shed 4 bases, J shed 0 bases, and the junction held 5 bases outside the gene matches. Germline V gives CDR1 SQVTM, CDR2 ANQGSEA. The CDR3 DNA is TGCAGCGTTGCAGTACGGGGGGGCTCCTACAATGAGCAGTTCTTC. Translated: CSVAVRGGSYNEQFF.

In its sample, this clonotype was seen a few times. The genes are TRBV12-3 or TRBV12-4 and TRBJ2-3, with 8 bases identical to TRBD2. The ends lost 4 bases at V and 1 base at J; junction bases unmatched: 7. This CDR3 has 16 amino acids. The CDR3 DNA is TGTGCCAGCAGTTCCATATCAGCGGGAGGCACAGATACGCAGTATTTT. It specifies CASSSISAGGTDTQYF.

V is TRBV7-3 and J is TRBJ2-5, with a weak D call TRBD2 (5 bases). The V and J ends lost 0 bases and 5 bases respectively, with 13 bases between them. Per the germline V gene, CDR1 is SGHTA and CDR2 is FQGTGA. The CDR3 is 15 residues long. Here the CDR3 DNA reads TGTGCCAGCAGCTTAACCTCAGCTTCGGGGGAGACCCAGTACTTC. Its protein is CASSLTSASGETQYF.

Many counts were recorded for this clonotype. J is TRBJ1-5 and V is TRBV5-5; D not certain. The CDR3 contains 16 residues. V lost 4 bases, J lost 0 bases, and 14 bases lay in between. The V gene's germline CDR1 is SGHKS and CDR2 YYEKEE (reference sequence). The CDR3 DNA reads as TGTGCCAGCAGCGGGCTAGGCGGGGATAGCAATCAGCCCCAGCATTTT. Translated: CASSGLGGDSNQPQHF.

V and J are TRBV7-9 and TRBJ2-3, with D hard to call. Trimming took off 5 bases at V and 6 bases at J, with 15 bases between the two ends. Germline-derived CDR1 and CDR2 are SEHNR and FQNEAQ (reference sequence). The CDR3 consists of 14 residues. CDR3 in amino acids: CASSTEVGRDTQYF. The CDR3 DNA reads TGTGCCAGCAGCACCGAAGTGGGCCGCGATACGCAGTATTTT.

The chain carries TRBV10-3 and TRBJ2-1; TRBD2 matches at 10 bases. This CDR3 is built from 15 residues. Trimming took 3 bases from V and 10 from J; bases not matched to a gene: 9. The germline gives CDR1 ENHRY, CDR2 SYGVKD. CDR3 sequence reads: CAISDGGSGRTEQFF. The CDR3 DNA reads TGTGCCATCAGTGATGGTGGTAGCGGGAGGACCGAGCAGTTCTTC.

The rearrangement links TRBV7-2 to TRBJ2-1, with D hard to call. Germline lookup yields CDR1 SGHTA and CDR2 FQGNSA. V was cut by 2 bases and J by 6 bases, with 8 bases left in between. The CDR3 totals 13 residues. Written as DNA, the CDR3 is TGTGCCAGCAGCTTACCTCCTAGCAATGAGCAGTTCTTC. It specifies CASSLPPSNEQFF.

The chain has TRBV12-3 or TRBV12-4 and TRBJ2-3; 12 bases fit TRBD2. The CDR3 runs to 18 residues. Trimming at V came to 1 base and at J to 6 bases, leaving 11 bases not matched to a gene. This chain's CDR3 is CASSLGGLAGGLSDTQYF. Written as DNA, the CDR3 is TGTGCCAGCAGTTTAGGAGGCCTAGCGGGAGGGTTGTCGGATACGCAGTATTTT.

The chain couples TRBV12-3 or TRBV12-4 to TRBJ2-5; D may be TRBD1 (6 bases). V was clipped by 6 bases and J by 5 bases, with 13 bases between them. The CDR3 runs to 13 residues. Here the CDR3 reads CASSPGQFETQYF. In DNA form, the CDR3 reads TGTGCCAGCAGCCCCGGACAGTTCGAGACCCAGTACTTC.

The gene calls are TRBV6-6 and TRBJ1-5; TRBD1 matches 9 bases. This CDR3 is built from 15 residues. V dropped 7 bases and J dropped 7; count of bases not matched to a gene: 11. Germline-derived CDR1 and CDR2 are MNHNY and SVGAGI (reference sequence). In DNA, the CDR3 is TGTGCCAGCACCCTCAGACAGGGGGAGAAACAGCCCCAGCATTTT. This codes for CASTLRQGEKQPQHF.

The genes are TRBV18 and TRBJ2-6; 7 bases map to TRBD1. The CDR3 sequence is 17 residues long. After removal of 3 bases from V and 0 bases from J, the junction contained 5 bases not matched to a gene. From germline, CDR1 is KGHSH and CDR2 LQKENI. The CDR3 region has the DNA TGTGCCAGCTCACCGCAGACAGGGAGCTCTGGGGCCAACGTCCTGACTTTC. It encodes CASSPQTGSSGANVLTF.

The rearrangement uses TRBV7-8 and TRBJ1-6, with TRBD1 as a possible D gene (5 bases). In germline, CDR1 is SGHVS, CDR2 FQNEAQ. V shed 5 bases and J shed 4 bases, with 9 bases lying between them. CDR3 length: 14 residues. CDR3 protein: CASSVQGYNSPLHF. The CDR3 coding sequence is TGTGCCAGCAGCGTCCAGGGATATAATTCACCCCTCCACTTT.

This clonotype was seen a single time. The CDR3 here is CASSEVSGTLQETQYF. CDR3 coding DNA: TGTGCCAGCAGCGAAGTGTCTGGGACACTCCAAGAGACCCAGTACTTC. The chain uses TRBV7-7 and TRBJ2-5, with D possibly matching TRBD1 (6 bases). Between the trimmed V and J ends, which lost 5 bases and 1 base, there was a span of 17 bases. CDR1 is SSHAT, CDR2 FNYEAQ, per germline (reference sequence). The CDR3 contains 16 residues.

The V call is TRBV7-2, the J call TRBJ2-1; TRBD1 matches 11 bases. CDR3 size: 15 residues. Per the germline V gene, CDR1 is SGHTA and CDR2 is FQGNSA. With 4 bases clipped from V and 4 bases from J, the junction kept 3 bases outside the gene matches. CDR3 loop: CASSSGQGGYNEQFF. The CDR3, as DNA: TGTGCCAGCAGCTCGGGACAGGGGGGATACAATGAGCAGTTCTTC. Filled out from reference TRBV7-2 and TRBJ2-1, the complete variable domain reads GAGVSQSPSNKVTEKGKDVELRCDPISGHTALYWYRQSLGQGLEFLIYFQGNSAPDKSGLPSDRFSAERTGGSVSTLTIQRTQQEDSAVYLCASSSGQGGYNEQFFGPGTRLTVL.

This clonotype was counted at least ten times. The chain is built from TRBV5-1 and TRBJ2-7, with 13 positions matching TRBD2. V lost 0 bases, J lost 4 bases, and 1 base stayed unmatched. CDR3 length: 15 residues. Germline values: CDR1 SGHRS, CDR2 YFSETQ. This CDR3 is CASSLETSGGYEQYF. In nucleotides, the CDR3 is TGCGCCAGCAGCTTGGAGACTAGCGGGGGGTACGAGCAGTACTTC.

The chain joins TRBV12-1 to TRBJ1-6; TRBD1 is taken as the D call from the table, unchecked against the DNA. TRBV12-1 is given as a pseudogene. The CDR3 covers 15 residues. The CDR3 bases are TGTGCCAGCAGCCCCAGAGGAGGGGGCGATTCACCCCTCCACTTT. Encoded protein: CASSPRGGGDSPLHF.

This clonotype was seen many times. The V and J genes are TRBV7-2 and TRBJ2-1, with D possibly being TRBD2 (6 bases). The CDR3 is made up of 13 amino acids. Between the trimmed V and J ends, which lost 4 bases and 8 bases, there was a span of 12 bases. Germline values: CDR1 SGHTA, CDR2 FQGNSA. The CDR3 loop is CASSYPGGDEQFF. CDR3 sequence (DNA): TGTGCCAGCAGCTACCCCGGCGGGGATGAGCAGTTCTTC.

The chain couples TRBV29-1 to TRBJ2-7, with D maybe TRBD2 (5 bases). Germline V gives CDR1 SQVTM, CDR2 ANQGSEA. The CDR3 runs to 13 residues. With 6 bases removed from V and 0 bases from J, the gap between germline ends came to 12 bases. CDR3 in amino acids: CSVAGPYSYEQYF. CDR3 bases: TGCAGCGTGGCGGGCCCCTACTCCTACGAGCAGTACTTC.

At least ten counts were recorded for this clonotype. The CDR3, as DNA: TGTGCCAGCAGTTTGGACTGGGGGCCCAATGAGCAGTTCTTC. Translation: CASSLDWGPNEQFF. The chain combines TRBV6-2 or TRBV6-3 with TRBJ2-1, with TRBD1 as a possible D gene (6 bases). The CDR3 runs to 14 residues. Germline CDR1 MNHEY, CDR2 SVGEGT. Trimming left V 4 bases short and J 6 bases short, with 13 bases between.

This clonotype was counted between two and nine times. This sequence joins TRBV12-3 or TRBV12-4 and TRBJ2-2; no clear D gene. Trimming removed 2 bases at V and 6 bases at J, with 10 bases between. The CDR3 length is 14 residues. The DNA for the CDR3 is TGTGCCAGCAGTTTACAATCGATGGCCGGGGAGCTGTTTTTT. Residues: CASSLQSMAGELFF.

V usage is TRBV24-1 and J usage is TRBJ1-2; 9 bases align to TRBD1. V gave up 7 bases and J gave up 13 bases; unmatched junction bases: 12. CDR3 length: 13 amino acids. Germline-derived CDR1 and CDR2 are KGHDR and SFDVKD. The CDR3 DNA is TGTGCCACCAGGGATGGACAGGGGACCGCGGTCACCTTC. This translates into CATRDGQGTAVTF.

CDR3 residues: CASSLFGFSQETQYF. The CDR3 DNA is TGCGCCAGCAGCTTATTTGGGTTTTCACAGGAGACCCAGTACTTC. The genes are TRBV5-1 and TRBJ2-5; no clear D. The CDR3 runs 15 residues. V lost 2 bases, J lost 5 bases, and 16 bases lay in between. The V gene's germline CDR1 is SGHRS and CDR2 YFSETQ. Full variable domain (outside the CDR3, taken from reference TRBV5-1 and TRBJ2-5): KAGVTQTPRYLIKTRGQQVTLSCSPISGHRSVSWYQQTPGQGLQFLFEYFSETQRNKGNFPGRFSGRQFSNSRSEMNVSTLELGDSALYLCASSLFGFSQETQYFGPGTRLLVL.

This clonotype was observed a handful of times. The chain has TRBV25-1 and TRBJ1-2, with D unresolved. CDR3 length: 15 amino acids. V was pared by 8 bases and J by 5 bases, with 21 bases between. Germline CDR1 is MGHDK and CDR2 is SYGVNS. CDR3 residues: CASSRTHFPPYGYTF. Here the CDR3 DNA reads TGTGCCAGCTCCAGGACTCATTTTCCGCCTTATGGCTACACCTTC.